This paragraph covers one TCR beta chain sequence. Germline CDR1 reads SGHNT; CDR2 reads YYREEE (reference sequence). V dropped 1 base and J dropped 0; count of bases not matched to a gene: 7. The CDR3 spans 18 residues. Study members were between roughly 18 and 90 years old and lived in 20 to 25 US regions. Profiling relied on immunoSEQ multiplex PCR, and the TCRdb table lists in-frame clones only, not all of them. The sample lists 350,000 to 400,000 clones, around 87% occurring once. This specimen comes from a study of blood T cell repertoires in COVID-19. Material: PBMCs or T cells enriched from blood (not recorded which). The rearrangement joins TRBV5-4 to TRBJ1-1, with 12 bases matching TRBD1. This receptor was taken from a young woman with acute COVID-19. CDR3 sequence: CASSLRPGTGGVNTEAFF. CDR3 coding DNA: TGTGCCAGCAGCTTGCGACCCGGGACAGGGGGCGTGAACACTGAAGCTTTCTTT.